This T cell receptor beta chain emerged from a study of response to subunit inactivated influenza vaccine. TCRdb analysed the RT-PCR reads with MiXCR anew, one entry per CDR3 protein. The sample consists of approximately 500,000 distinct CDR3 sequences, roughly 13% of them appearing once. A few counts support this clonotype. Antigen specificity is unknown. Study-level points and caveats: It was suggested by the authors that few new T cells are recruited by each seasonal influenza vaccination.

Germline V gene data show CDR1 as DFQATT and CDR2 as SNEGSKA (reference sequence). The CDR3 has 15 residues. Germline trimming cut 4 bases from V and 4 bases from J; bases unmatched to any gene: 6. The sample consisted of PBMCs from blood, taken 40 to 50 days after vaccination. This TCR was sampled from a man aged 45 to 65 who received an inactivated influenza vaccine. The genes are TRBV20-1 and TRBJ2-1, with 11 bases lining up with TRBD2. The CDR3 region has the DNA TGCAGTGCTACCTTAGCGGGAGGGCCTTACAATGAGCAGTTCTTC. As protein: CSATLAGGPYNEQFF.